What follows is one T cell receptor (beta chain) and its context. The data derive from a study of cytomegalovirus exposure and HLA in healthy donors. The CDR3 extends over 16 amino acids. Germline assignment: CDR1 LGHNA and CDR2 YSLEER. The germline V and J ends were trimmed by 4 bases and 5 bases, with 18 bases remaining between them. PCR involved 60 Vbeta and 13 Jbeta primers. Libraries were prepared by immunoSEQ multiplex PCR; TCRdb keeps only in-frame clonotypes and omits some of them. Of around 91,000 clones in the sample, roughly 78% were seen once. The receptor comes from a male donor in good health and CMV-seropositive. The sample consisted of PBMCs. The chain uses TRBV4-3 and TRBJ2-1; weak D call: TRBD2 (6 bases). DNA of the CDR3: TGCGCCAGCAGCCCACAAACGGGACTCCCAGACAATGAGCAGTTCTTC. Translation gives CASSPQTGLPDNEQFF.